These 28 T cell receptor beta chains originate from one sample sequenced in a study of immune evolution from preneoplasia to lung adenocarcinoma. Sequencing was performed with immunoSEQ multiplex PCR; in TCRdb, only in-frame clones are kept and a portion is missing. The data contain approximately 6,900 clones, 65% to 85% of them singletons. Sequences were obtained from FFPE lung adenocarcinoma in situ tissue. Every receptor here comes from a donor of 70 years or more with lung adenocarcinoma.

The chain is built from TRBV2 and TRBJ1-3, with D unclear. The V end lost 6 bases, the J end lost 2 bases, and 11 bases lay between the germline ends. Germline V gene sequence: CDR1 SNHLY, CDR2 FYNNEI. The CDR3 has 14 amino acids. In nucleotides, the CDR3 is TGTGCCAGCAGGGCGACATTCACTGGAAACACCATATATTTT. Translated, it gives CASRATFTGNTIYF.

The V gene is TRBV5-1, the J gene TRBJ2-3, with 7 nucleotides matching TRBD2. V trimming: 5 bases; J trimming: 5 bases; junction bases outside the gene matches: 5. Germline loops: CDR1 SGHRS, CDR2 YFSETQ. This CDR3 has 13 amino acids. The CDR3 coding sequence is TGCGCCAGCAGGCCACTAGCGAAAGATACGCAGTATTTT. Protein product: CASRPLAKDTQYF.

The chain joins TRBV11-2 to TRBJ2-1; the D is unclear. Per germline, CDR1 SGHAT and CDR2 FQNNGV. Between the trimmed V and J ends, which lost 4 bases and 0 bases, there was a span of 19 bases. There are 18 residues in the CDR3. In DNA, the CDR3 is TGTGCCAGCAGCTCGATTTTCGGTTCGGGTAGCTCCTACAATGAGCAGTTCTTC. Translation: CASSSIFGSGSSYNEQFF. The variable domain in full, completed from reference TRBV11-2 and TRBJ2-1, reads EAGVAQSPRYKIIEKRQSVAFWCNPISGHATLYWYQQILGQGPKLLIQFQNNGVVDDSQLPKDRFSAERLKGVDSTLKIQPAKLEDSAVYLCASSSIFGSGSSYNEQFFGPGTRLTVL.

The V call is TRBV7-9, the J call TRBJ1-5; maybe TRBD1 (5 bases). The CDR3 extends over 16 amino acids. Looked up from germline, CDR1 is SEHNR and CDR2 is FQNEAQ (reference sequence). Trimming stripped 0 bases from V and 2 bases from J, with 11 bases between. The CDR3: CASSLAGVRGNQPQHF. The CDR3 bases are TGTGCCAGCAGCTTAGCGGGGGTACGTGGCAATCAGCCCCAGCATTTT.

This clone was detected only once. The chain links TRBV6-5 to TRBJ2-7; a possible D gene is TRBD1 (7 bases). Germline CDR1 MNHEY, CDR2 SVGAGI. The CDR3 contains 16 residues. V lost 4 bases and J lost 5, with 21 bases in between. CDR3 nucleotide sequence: TGTGCCAGCAGTTCCTGGGCCGGAGGGGGCATCGACGAGCAGTACTTC. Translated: CASSSWAGGGIDEQYF.

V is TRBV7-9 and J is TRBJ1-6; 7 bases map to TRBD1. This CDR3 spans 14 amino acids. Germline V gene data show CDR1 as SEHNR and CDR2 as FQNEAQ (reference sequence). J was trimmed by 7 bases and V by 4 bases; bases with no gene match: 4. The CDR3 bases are TGTGCCAGCAGCTCGGGACAGCTAAATTCACCCCTCCACTTT. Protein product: CASSSGQLNSPLHF.

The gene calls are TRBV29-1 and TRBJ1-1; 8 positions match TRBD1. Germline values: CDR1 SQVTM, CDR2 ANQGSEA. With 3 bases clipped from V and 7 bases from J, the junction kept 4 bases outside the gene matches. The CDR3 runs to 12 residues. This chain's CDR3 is CSVERQGLEAFF. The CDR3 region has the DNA TGCAGCGTTGAGAGACAGGGGCTTGAAGCTTTCTTT.

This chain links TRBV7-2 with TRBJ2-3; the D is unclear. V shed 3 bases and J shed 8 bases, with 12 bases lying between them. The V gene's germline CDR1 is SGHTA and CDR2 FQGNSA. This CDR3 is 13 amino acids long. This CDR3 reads CASSLRGSPTQYF. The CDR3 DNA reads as TGTGCCAGCAGCTTGCGAGGTTCACCTACGCAGTATTTT.

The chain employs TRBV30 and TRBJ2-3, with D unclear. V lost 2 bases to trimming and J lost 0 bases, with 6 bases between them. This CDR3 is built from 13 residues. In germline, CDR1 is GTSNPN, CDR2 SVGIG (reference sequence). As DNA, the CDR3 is TGTGCCTGGAGTCTCCTTAGCACAGATACGCAGTATTTT. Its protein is CAWSLLSTDTQYF.

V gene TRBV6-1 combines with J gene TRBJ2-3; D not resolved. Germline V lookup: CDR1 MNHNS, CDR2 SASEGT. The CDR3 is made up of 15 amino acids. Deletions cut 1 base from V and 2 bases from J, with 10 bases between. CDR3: CASSEGGASTDTQYF. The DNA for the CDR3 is TGTGCCAGCAGTGAAGGCGGCGCGTCCACAGATACGCAGTATTTT.

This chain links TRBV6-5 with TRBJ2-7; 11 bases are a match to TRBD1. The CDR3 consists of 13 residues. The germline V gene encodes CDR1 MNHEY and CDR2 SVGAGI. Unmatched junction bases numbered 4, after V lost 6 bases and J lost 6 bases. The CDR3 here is CASSGTGGGEQYF. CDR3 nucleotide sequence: TGTGCCAGCAGCGGGACAGGGGGTGGCGAGCAGTACTTC.

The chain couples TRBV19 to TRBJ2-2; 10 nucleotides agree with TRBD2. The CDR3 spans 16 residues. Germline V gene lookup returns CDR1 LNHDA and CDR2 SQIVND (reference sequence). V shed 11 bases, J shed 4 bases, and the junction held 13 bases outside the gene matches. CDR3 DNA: TGTGCCGTTAGCGGGAGGACCTCCCGGGGCACCGGGGAGCTGTTTTTT. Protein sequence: CAVSGRTSRGTGELFF.

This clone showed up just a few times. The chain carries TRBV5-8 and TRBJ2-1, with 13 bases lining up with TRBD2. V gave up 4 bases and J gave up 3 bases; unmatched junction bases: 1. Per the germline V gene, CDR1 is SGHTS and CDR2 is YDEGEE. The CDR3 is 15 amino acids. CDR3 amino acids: CASSRLAGGYNEQFF. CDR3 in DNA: TGTGCCAGCAGCCGACTAGCGGGGGGCTACAATGAGCAGTTCTTC. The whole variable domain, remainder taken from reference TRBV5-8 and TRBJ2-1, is EAGVTQSPTHLIKTRGQQATLRCSPISGHTSVYWYQQALGLGLQFLLWYDEGEERNRGNFPPRFSGRQFPNYSSELNVNALELEDSALYLCASSRLAGGYNEQFFGPGTRLTVL.

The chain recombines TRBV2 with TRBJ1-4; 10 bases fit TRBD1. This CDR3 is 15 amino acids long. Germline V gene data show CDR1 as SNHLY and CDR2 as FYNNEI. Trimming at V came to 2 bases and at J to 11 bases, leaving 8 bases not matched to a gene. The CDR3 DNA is TGTGCCAGCAGTGAAATAAGGGGGACAGGGGACAAACTGTTTTTT. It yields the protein CASSEIRGTGDKLFF.

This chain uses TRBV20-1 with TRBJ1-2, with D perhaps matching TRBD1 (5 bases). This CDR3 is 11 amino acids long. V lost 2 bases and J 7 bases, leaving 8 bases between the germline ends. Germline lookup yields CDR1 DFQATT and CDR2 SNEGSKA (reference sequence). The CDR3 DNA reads TGCAGTGCTAGACAGGGACGTGGCTACACCTTC. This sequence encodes CSARQGRGYTF.

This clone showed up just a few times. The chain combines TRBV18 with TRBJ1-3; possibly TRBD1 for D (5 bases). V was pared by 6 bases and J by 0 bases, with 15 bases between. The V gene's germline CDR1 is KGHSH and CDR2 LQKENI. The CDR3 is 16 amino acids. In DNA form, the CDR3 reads TGTGCCAGCTCTGGCAGGGACGTAATCTCTGGAAACACCATATATTTT. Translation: CASSGRDVISGNTIYF.

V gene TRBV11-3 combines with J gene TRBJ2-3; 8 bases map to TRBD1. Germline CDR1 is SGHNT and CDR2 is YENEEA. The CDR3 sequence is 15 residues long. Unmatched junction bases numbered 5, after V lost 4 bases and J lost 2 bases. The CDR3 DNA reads TGTGCCAGCAGCTCCAGGACAGGGTCCACAGATACGCAGTATTTT. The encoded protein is CASSSRTGSTDTQYF.

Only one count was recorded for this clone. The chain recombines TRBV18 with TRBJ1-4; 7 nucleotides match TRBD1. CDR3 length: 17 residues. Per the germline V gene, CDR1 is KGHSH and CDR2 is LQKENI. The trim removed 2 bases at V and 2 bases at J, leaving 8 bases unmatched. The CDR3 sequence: CASSPVPPGQTNEKLFF. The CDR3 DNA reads TGTGCCAGCTCACCAGTCCCCCCGGGACAGACTAATGAAAAACTGTTTTTT.

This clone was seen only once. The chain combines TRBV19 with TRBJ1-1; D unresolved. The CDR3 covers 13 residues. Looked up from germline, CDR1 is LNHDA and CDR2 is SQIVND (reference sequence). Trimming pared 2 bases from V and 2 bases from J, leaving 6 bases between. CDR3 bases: TGTGCCAGTAGTATAATCAAAAACACTGAAGCTTTCTTT. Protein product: CASSIIKNTEAFF.

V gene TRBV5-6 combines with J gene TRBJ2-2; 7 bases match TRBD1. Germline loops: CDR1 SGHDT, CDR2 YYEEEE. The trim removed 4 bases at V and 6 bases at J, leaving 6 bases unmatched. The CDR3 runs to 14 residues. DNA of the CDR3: TGTGCCAGCAGCCCCGGGACAGTCGCCGGGGAGCTGTTTTTT. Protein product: CASSPGTVAGELFF.

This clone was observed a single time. The CDR3 loop reads CASSTGTQAGKLFF. CDR3 DNA: TGTGCCAGCAGCACCGGGACTCAGGCGGGGAAACTGTTTTTT. The chain is built from TRBV7-2 and TRBJ1-4, with TRBD1 as a possible D gene (5 bases). CDR1 is SGHTA, CDR2 FQGNSA, per germline. Trimming took 5 bases from V and 11 from J, leaving 18 bases between them. This CDR3 contains 14 residues. Based on the CDR3 plus reference TRBV7-2 and TRBJ1-4, the full variable domain is GAGVSQSPSNKVTEKGKDVELRCDPISGHTALYWYRQSLGQGLEFLIYFQGNSAPDKSGLPSDRFSAERTGGSVSTLTIQRTQQEDSAVYLCASSTGTQAGKLFFGSGTQLSVL.

The CDR3, as DNA: TGCGCCAGCAGCTTGGTTTCTATTAAGGGAGGAACGCAGTATTTT. Protein: CASSLVSIKGGTQYF. The chain joins TRBV5-1 to TRBJ2-3, with D perhaps matching TRBD2 (6 bases). Trimming took 0 bases from V and 9 from J, leaving 17 bases between them. The germline gives CDR1 SGHRS, CDR2 YFSETQ. CDR3 size: 15 residues.

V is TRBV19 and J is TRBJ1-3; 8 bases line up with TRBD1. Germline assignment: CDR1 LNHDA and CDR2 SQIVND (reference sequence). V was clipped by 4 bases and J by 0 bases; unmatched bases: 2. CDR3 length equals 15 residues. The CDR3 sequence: CASSNRGISGNTIYF. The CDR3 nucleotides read TGTGCCAGTAGTAACAGGGGGATCTCTGGAAACACCATATATTTT.

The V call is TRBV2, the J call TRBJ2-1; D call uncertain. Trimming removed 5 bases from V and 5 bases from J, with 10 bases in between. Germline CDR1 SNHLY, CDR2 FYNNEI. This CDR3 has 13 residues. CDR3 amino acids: CASSLGFNNEQFF. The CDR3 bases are TGTGCCAGCAGTCTAGGATTCAACAATGAGCAGTTCTTC.

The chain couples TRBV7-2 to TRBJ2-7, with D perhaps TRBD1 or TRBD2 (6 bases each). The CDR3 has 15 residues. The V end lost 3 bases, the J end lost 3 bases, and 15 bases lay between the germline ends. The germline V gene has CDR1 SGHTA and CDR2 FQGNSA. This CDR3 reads CASSFVPGAFYEQYF. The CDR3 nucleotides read TGTGCCAGCAGCTTCGTTCCGGGGGCCTTCTACGAGCAGTACTTC.

The CDR3 DNA reads as TGCGCCAGCAGCTTGGCGGGGACAGGGGGCGGATCAGGAGGCTACACCTTC. This codes for CASSLAGTGGGSGGYTF. The chain employs TRBV5-1 and TRBJ1-2, with TRBD1 matching 12 bases. The V gene end was trimmed by 0 bases and the J gene end by 8 bases; junction bases not matched to a gene: 11. The germline V gene has CDR1 SGHRS and CDR2 YFSETQ. CDR3 size: 17 residues.

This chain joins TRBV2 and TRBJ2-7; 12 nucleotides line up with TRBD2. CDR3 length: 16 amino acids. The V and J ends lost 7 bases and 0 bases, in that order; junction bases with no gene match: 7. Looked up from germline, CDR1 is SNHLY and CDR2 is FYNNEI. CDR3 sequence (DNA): TGTGCCAGCACCCGACTAGCGGGGGTTAGCTCCTACGAGCAGTACTTC. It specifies CASTRLAGVSSYEQYF.

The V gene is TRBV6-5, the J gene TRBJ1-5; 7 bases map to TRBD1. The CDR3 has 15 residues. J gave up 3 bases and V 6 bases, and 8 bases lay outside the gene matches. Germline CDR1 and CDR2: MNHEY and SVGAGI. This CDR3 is CASRYTGASNQPQHF. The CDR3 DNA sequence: TGTGCCAGCAGGTATACAGGGGCATCCAATCAGCCCCAGCATTTT.